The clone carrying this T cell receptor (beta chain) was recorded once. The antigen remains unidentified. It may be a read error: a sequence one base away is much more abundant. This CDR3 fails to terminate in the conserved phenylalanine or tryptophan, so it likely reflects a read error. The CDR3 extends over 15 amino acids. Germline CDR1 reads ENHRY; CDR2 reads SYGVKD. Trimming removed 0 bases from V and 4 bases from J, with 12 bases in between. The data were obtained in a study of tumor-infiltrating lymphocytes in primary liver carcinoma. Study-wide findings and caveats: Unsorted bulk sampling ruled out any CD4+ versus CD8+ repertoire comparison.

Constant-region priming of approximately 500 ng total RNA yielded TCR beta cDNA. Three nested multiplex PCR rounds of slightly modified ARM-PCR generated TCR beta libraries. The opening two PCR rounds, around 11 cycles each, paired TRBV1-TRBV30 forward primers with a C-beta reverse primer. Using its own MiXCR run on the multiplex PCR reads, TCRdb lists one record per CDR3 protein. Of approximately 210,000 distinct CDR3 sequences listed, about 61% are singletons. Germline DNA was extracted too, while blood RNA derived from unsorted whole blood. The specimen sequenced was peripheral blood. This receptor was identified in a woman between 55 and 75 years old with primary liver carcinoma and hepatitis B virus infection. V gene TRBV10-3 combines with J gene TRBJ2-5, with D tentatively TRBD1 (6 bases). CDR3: CAISESQGARETQYI. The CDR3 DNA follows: TGTGCCATCAGTGAGTCACAGGGCGCGCGAGAGACCCAGTACATC.